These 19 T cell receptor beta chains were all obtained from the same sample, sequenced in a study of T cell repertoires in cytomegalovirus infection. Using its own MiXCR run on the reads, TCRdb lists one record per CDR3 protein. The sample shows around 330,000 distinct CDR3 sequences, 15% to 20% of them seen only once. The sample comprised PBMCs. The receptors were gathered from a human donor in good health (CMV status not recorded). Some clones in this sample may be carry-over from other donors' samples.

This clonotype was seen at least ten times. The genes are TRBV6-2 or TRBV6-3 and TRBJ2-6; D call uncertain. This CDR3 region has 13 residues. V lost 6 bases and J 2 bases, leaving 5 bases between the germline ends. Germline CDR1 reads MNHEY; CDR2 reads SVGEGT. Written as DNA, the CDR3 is TGTGCCAGCAGGAGTGCTGGGGCCAACGTCCTGACTTTC. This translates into CASRSAGANVLTF.

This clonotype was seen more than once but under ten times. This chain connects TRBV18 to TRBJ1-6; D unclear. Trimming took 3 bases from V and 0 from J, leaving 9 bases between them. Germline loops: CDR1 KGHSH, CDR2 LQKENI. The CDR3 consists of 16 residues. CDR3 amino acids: CASSPRSSSYNSPLHF. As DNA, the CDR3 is TGTGCCAGCTCACCTCGGTCAAGCTCCTATAATTCACCCCTCCACTTT.

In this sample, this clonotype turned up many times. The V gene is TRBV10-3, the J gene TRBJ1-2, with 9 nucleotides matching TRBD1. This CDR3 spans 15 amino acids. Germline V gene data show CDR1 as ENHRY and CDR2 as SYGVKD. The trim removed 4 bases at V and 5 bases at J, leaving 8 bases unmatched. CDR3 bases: TGTGCCATCAGTGGTCCCGGGACAGGGAGGTATGGCTACACCTTC. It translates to CAISGPGTGRYGYTF.

CDR3 nucleotides: TGTGCCAGTATACAGGCTGAAGCTTTCTTT. Encoded protein: CASIQAEAFF. The chain carries TRBV6-1 and TRBJ1-1, with D tentatively TRBD1 (5 bases). The V end lost 9 bases, the J end lost 6 bases, and 8 bases lay between the germline ends. The CDR3 extends over 10 amino acids. Germline V CDR1 and CDR2: MNHNS, SASEGT.

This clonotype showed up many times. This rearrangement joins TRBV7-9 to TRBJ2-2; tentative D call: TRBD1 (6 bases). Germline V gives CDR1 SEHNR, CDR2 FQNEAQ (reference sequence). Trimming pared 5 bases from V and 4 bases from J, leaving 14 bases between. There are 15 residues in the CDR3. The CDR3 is CASSLTGLGTGELFF. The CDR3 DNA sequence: TGTGCCAGCAGCCTAACAGGGTTAGGCACCGGGGAGCTGTTTTTT.

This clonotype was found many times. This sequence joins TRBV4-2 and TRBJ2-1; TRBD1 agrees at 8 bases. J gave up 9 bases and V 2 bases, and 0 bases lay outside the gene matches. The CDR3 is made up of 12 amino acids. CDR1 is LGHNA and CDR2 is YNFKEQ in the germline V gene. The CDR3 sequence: CASSQQGAEQFF. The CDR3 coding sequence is TGTGCCAGCAGCCAACAGGGGGCTGAGCAGTTCTTC.

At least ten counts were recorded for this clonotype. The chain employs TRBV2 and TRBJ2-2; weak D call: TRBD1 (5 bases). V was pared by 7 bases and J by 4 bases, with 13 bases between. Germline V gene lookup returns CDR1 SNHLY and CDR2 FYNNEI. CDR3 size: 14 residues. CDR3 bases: TGTGCCAGCAATTTTCAGGGTCGCACCGGGGAGCTGTTTTTT. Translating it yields CASNFQGRTGELFF.

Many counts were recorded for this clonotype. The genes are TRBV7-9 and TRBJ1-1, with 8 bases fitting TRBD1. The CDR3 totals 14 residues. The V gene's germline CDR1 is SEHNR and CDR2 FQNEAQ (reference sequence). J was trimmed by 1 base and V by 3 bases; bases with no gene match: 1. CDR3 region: CASSFGQGNTEAFF. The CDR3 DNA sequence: TGTGCCAGCAGCTTTGGACAGGGGAACACTGAAGCTTTCTTT.

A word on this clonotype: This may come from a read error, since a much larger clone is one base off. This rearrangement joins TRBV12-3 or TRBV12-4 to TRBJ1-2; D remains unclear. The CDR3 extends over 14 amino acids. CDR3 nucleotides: TGTGCCAACAGTTTGCCCGCACAGTCCAACGGCTACACCTTC. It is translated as CANSLPAQSNGYTF.

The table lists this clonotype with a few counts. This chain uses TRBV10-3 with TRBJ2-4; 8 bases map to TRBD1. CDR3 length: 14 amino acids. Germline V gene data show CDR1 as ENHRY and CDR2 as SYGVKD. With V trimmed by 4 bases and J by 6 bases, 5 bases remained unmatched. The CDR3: CAISAGQGANIQYF. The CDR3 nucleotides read TGTGCCATCAGTGCAGGGCAGGGGGCAAACATTCAGTACTTC.

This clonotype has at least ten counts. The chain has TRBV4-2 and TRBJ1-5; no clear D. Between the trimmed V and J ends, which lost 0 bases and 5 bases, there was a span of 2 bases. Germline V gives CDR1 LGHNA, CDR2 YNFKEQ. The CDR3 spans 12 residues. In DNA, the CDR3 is TGTGCCAGCAGCCAAGAAGATCAGCCCCAGCATTTT. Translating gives CASSQEDQPQHF.

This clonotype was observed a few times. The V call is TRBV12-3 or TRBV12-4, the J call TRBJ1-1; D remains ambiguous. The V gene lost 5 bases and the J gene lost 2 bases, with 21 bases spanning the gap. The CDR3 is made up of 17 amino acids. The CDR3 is CASSPPGGNAFNTEAFF. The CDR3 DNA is TGTGCCAGCAGTCCTCCCGGCGGGAATGCGTTTAACACTGAAGCTTTCTTT.

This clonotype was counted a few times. CDR3 DNA: TGCGCCAGCAGCTTAAATACCCAGGGGTCTGGGGCCAACGTCCTGACTTTC. Translation: CASSLNTQGSGANVLTF. The J gene is TRBJ2-6, the V gene TRBV5-1; D perhaps matches TRBD1 (6 bases). CDR1 and CDR2 from the germline V gene are SGHRS and YFSETQ. Trimming left V 2 bases short and J 1 base short, with 13 bases between. This CDR3 region has 17 residues.

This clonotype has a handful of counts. CDR3 in DNA: TGTGCCAGCAGCCAGGTCAGTCCGGACAGGGACTATGGCTACACCTTC. This translates into CASSQVSPDRDYGYTF. The chain combines TRBV4-2 with TRBJ1-2; 8 bases are shared with TRBD1. Germline values: CDR1 LGHNA, CDR2 YNFKEQ. After removal of 3 bases from V and 3 bases from J, the junction contained 9 bases not matched to a gene. CDR3 length equals 16 residues.

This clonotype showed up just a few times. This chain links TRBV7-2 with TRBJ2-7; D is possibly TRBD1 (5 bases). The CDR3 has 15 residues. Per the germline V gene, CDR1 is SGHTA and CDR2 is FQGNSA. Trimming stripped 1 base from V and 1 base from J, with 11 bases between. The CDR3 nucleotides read TGTGCCAGCAGCTTAGGGGCAGGGCCTTCCTACGAGCAGTACTTC. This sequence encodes CASSLGAGPSYEQYF.

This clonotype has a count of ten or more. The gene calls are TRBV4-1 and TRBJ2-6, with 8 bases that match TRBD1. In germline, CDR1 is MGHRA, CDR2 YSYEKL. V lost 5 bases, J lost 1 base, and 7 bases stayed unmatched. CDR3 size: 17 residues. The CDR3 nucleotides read TGCGCCAGCAGCGCTAGCCAGGGGGCATCTGGGGCCAACGTCCTGACTTTC. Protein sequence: CASSASQGASGANVLTF.

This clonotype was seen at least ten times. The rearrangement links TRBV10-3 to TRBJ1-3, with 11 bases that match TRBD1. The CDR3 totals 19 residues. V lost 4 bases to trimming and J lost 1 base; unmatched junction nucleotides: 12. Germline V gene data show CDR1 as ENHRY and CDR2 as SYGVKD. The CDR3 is CAISAGTGGPLGSGNTIYF. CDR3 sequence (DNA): TGTGCCATCAGTGCCGGGACAGGGGGTCCTCTGGGATCTGGAAACACCATATATTTT.

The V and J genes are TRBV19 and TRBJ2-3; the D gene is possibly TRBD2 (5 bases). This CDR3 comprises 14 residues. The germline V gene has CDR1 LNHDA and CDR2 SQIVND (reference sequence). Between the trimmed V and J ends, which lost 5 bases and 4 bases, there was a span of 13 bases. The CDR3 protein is CASSEGKESDTQYF. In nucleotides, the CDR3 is TGTGCCAGTAGTGAGGGTAAGGAGTCAGATACGCAGTATTTT.

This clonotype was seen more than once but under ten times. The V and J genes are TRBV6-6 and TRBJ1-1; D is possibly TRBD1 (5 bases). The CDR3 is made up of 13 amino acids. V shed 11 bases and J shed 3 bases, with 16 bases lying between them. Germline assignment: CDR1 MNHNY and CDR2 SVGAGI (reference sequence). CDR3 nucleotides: TGTGCCGGGCGACAGCACATGGACACTGAAGCTTTCTTT. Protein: CAGRQHMDTEAFF.